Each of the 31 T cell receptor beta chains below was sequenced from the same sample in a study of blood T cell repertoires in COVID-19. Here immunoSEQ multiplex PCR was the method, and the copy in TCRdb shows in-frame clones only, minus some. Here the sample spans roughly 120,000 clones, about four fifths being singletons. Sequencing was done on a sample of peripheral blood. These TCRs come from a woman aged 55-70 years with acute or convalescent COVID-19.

Here the CDR3 reads CASSLDHGSGANVLTF. CDR3 nucleotides: TGCGCCAGCAGCTTGGATCACGGCTCTGGGGCCAACGTCCTGACTTTC. The V gene is TRBV5-1, the J gene TRBJ2-6; D not certain. CDR3 length: 16 residues. The germline V gene encodes CDR1 SGHRS and CDR2 YFSETQ. V was cut by 0 bases and J by 0 bases, with 7 bases left in between. Full variable domain (rest looked up from reference TRBV5-1 and TRBJ2-6): KAGVTQTPRYLIKTRGQQVTLSCSPISGHRSVSWYQQTPGQGLQFLFEYFSETQRNKGNFPGRFSGRQFSNSRSEMNVSTLELGDSALYLCASSLDHGSGANVLTFGAGSRLTVL.

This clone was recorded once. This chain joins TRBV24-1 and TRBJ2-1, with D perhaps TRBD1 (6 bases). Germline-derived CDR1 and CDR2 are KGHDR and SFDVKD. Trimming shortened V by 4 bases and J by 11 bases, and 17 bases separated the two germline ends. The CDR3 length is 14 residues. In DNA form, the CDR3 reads TGTGCCACCAGTGACGAGGGGGTCGGGCCCAAGCAGTTCTTC. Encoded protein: CATSDEGVGPKQFF.

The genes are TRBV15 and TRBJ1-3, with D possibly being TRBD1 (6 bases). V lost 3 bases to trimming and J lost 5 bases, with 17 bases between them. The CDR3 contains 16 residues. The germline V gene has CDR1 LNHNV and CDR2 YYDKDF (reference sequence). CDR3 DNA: TGTGCCACCAGCAGCGAGACAGGCGCGCCCCGAAACACCATATATTTT. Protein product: CATSSETGAPRNTIYF.

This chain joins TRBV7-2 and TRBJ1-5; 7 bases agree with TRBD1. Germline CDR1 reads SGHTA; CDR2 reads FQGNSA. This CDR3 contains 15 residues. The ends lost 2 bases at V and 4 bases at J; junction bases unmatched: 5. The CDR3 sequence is CASSLYRGANQPQHF. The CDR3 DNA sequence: TGTGCCAGCAGCTTATACAGGGGCGCGAATCAGCCCCAGCATTTT.

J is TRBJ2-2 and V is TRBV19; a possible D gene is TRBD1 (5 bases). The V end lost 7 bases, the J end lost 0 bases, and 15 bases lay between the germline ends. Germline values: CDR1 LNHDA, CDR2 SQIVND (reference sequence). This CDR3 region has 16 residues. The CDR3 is CASKTQLTANTGELFF. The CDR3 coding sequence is TGTGCCAGTAAAACCCAACTGACAGCGAACACCGGGGAGCTGTTTTTT.

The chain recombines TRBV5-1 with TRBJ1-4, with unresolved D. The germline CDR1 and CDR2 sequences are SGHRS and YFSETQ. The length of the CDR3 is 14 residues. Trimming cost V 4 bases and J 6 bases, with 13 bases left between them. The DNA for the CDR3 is TGCGCCAGCAGCGAGGGTGCGCGGGATGAAAAACTGTTTTTT. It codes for CASSEGARDEKLFF. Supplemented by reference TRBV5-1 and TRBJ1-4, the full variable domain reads KAGVTQTPRYLIKTRGQQVTLSCSPISGHRSVSWYQQTPGQGLQFLFEYFSETQRNKGNFPGRFSGRQFSNSRSEMNVSTLELGDSALYLCASSEGARDEKLFFGSGTQLSVL.

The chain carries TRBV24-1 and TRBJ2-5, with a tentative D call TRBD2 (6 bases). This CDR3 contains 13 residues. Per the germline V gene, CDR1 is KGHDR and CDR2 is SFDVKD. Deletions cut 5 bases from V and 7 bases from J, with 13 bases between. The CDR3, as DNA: TGTGCCACCAGTGGACGCGGGGACGGGACCCAGTACTTC. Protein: CATSGRGDGTQYF.

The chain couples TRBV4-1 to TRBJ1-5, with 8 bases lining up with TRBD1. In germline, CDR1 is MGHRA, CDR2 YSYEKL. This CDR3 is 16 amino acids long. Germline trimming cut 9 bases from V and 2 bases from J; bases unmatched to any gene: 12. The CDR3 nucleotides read TGCGCCAGACCGGGACAGGCCTCAGATGGCAATCAGCCCCAGCATTTT. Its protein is CARPGQASDGNQPQHF.

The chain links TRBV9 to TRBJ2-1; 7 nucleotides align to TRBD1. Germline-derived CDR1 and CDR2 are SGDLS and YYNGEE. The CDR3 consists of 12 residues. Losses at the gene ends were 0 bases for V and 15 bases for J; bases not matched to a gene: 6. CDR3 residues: CASSVDGGQRFF. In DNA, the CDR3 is TGTGCCAGCAGCGTAGATGGGGGACAGCGGTTCTTC.

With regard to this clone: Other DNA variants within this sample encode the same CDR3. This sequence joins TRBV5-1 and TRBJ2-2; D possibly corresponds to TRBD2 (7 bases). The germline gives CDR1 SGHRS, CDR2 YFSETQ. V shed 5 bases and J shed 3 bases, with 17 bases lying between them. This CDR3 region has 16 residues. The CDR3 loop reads CASSLFSGGDTGELFF. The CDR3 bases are TGCGCCAGCAGTTTGTTCTCGGGGGGCGACACCGGGGAGCTGTTTTTT. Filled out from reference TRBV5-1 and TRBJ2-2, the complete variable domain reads KAGVTQTPRYLIKTRGQQVTLSCSPISGHRSVSWYQQTPGQGLQFLFEYFSETQRNKGNFPGRFSGRQFSNSRSEMNVSTLELGDSALYLCASSLFSGGDTGELFFGEGSRLTVL.

The chain's CDR3 is CASRTAADTQYF. CDR3 nucleotides: TGTGCCAGCCGGACAGCAGCAGATACGCAGTATTTT. The chain carries TRBV7-9 and TRBJ2-3, with a possible D match to TRBD1 (6 bases). Germline values: CDR1 SEHNR, CDR2 FQNEAQ (reference sequence). There are 12 residues in the CDR3. The ends were cut back, 8 bases at V and 4 bases at J, with 10 bases in the middle. Full variable domain (rest looked up from reference TRBV7-9 and TRBJ2-3): DTGVSQNPRHKITKRGQNVTFRCDPISEHNRLYWYRQTLGQGPEFLTYFQNEAQLEKSRLLSDRFSAERPKGSFSTLEIQRTEQGDSAMYLCASRTAADTQYFGPGTRLTVL.

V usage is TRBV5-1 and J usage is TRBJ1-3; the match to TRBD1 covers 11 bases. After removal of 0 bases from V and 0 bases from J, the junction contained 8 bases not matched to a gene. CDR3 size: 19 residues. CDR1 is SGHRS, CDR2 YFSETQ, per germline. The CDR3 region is CASSLGTGGSESSGNTIYF. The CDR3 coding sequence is TGCGCCAGCAGCTTGGGGACAGGGGGCTCAGAAAGCTCTGGAAACACCATATATTTT.

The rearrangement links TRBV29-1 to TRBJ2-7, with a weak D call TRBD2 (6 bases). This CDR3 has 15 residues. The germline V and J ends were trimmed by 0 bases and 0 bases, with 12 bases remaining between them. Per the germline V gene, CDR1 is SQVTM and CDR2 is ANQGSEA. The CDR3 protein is CSVEDIAASSYEQYF. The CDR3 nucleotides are TGCAGCGTTGAAGATATAGCGGCGAGCTCCTACGAGCAGTACTTC.

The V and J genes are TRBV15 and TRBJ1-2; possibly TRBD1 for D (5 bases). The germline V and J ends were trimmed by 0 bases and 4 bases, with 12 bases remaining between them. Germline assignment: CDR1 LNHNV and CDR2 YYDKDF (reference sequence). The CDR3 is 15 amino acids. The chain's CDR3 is CATSREGRVGYGYTF. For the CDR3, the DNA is TGTGCCACCAGCAGAGAGGGCAGGGTGGGCTATGGCTACACCTTC.

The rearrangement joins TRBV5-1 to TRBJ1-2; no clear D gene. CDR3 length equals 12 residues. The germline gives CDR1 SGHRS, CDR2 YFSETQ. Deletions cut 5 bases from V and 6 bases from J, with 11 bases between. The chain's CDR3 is CASSGGGNGYTF. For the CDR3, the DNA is TGCGCCAGCAGTGGCGGAGGGAATGGCTACACCTTC.

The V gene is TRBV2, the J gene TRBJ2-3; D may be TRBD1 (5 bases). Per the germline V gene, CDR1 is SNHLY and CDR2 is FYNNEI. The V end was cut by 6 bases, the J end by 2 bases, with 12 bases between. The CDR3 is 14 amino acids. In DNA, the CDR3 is TGTGCCAGCAGGGTAGGCAGGGACACAGATACGCAGTATTTT. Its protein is CASRVGRDTDTQYF.

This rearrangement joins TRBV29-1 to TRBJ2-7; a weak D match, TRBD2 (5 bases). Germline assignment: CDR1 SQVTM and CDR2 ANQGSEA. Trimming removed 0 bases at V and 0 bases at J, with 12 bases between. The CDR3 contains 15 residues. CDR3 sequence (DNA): TGCAGCGTTGAAGATCGGTCGGGGTTCTCCTACGAGCAGTACTTC. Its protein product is CSVEDRSGFSYEQYF.

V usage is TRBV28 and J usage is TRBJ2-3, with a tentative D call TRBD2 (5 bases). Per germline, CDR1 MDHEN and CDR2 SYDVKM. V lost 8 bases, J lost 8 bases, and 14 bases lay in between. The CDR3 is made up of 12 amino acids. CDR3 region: CASHRARGTQYF. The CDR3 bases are TGTGCCAGCCATAGGGCCCGGGGTACGCAGTATTTT.

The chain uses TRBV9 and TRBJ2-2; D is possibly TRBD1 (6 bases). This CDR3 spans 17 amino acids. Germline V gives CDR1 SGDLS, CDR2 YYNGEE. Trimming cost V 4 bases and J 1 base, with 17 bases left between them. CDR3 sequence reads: CASSFPQGRGNTGELFF. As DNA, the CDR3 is TGTGCCAGCAGCTTTCCACAGGGTCGAGGGAACACCGGGGAGCTGTTTTTT. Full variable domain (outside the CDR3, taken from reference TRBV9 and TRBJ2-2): DSGVTQTPKHLITATGQRVTLRCSPRSGDLSVYWYQQSLDQGLQFLIQYYNGEERAKGNILERFSAQQFPDLHSELNLSSLELGDSALYFCASSFPQGRGNTGELFFGEGSRLTVL.

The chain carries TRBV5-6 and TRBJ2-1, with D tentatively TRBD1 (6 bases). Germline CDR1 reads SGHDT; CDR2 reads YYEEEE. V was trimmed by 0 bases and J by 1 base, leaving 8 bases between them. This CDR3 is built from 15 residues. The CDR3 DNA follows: TGTGCCAGCAGCTTGGGTCAGGGGTCCTACAATGAGCAGTTCTTC. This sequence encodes CASSLGQGSYNEQFF.

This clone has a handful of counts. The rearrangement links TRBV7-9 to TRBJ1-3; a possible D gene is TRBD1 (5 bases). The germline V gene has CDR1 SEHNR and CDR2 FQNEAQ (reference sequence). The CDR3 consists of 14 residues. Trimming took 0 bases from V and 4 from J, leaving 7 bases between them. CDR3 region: CASSLARTGNTIYF. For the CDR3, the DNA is TGTGCCAGCAGCTTAGCCAGGACAGGAAACACCATATATTTT.

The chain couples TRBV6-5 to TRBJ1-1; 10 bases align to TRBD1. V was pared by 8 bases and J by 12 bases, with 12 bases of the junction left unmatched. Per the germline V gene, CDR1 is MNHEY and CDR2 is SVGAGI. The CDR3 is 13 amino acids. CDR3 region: CASLSDRDRGTFF. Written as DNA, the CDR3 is TGTGCCAGCTTGAGTGACCGGGACAGGGGTACTTTCTTT.

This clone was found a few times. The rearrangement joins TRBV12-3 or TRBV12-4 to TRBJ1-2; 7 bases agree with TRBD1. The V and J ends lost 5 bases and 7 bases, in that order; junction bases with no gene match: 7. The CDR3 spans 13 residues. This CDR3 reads CASSIDRVRGYTF. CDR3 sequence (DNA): TGTGCCAGCAGTATAGACAGGGTTCGTGGCTACACCTTC.

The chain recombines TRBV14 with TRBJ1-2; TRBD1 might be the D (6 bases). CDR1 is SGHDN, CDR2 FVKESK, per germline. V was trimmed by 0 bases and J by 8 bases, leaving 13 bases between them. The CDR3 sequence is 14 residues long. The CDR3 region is CASSQDWSRGGYTF. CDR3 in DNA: TGTGCCAGCAGCCAAGACTGGTCGAGGGGGGGCTACACCTTC.

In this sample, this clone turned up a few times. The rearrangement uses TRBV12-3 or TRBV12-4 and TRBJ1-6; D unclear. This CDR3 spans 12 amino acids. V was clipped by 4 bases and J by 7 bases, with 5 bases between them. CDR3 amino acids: CASSSSNSPLHF. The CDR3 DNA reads TGTGCCAGCAGTTCCTCCAATTCACCCCTCCACTTT.

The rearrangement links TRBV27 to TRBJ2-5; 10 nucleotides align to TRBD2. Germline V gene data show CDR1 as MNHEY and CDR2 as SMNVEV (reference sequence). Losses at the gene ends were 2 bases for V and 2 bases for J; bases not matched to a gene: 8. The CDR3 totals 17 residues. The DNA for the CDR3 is TGTGCCAGCAGTTTAAGGCCCCTAGCGGGAGCGCAAGAGACCCAGTACTTC. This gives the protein CASSLRPLAGAQETQYF.

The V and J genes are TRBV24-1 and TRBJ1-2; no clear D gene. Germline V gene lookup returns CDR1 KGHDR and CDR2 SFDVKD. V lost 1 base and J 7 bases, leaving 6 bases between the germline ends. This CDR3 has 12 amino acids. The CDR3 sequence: CATSDFRIGYTF. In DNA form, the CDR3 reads TGTGCCACCAGTGATTTTAGAATTGGCTACACCTTC.

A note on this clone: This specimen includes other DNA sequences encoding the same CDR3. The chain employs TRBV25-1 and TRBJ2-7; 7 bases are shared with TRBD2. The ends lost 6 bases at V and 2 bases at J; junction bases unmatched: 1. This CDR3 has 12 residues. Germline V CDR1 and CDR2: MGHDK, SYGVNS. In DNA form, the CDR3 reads TGTGCCAGCAGGGCGGGGGCCTACGAGCAGTACTTC. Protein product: CASRAGAYEQYF.

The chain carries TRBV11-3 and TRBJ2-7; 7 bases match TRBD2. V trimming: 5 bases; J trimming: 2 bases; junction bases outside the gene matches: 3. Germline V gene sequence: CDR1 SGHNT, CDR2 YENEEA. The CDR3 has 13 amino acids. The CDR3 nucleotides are TGTGCCAGCAGCCGGGGGGTGACCTACGAGCAGTACTTC. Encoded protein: CASSRGVTYEQYF.

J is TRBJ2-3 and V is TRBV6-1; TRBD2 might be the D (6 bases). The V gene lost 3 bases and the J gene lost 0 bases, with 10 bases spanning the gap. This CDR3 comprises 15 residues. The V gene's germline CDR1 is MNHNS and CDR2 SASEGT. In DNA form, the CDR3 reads TGTGCCAGCAGTGATGATGGGGGGAGCACAGATACGCAGTATTTT. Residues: CASSDDGGSTDTQYF.

In DNA form, the CDR3 reads TGTGCCAGCAGCGCGGGACAGGGGGCGGTTGGCTACACCTTC. It encodes CASSAGQGAVGYTF. The chain carries TRBV7-2 and TRBJ1-2; TRBD1 matches at 12 bases. Per germline, CDR1 SGHTA and CDR2 FQGNSA. The length of the CDR3 is 14 residues. V shed 5 bases, J shed 7 bases, and the junction held 5 bases outside the gene matches. The variable domain in full, with the rest retrieved from reference TRBV7-2 and TRBJ1-2, is GAGVSQSPSNKVTEKGKDVELRCDPISGHTALYWYRQSLGQGLEFLIYFQGNSAPDKSGLPSDRFSAERTGGSVSTLTIQRTQQEDSAVYLCASSAGQGAVGYTFGSGTRLTVV.